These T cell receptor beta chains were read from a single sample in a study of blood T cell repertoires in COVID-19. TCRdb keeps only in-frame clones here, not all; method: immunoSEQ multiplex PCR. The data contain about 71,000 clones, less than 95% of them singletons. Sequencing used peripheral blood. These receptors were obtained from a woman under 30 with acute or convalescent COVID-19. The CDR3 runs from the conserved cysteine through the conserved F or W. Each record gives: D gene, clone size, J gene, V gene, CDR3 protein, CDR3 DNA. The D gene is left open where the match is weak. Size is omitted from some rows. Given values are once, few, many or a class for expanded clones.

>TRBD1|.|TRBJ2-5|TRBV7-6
CASSRQGVQETQYF
TGTGCCAGCAGCCGACAGGGGGTTCAAGAGACCCAGTACTTC
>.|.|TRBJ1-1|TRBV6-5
CASRRGGSTEAFF
TGTGCCAGCCGTAGAGGAGGGTCCACTGAAGCTTTCTTT
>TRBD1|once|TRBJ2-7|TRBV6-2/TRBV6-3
CASSYWTGNYEQYF
TGTGCCAGCAGTTACTGGACAGGAAACTACGAGCAGTACTTC
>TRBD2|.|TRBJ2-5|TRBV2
CASSIPSGSLETQYF
TGTGCCAGCAGTATCCCTAGCGGGAGTCTAGAGACCCAGTACTTC
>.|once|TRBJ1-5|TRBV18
CASSPNADQPQHF
TGTGCCAGCTCACCCAATGCGGATCAGCCCCAGCATTTT
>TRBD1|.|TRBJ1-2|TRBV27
CASSDGTGDGYTF
TGTGCCAGCAGTGATGGGACAGGGGATGGCTACACCTTC
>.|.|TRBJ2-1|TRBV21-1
CASSKAPDRVDNEQFF
TGTGCCAGCAGCAAAGCGCCGGACAGGGTGGACAATGAGCAGTTCTTC
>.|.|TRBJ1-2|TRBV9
CASSGNRDFNYGYTF
TGTGCCAGCAGCGGAAACAGGGATTTCAACTATGGCTACACCTTC
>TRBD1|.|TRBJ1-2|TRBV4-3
CASSQDRTGRYGYTF
TGCGCCAGCAGCCAAGACAGGACAGGGAGGTATGGCTACACCTTC
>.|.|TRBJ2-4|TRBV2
CASSILLKNIQYF
TGTGCCAGCAGTATTTTACTTAAAAACATTCAGTACTTC
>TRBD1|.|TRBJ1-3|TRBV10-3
CAISDQGFEDRASGNTIYF
TGTGCCATCAGTGATCAAGGCTTCGAGGACAGGGCCTCTGGAAACACCATATATTTT
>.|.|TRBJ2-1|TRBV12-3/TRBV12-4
CASSFWEAEQFF
TGTGCCAGCAGTTTTTGGGAGGCTGAGCAGTTCTTC